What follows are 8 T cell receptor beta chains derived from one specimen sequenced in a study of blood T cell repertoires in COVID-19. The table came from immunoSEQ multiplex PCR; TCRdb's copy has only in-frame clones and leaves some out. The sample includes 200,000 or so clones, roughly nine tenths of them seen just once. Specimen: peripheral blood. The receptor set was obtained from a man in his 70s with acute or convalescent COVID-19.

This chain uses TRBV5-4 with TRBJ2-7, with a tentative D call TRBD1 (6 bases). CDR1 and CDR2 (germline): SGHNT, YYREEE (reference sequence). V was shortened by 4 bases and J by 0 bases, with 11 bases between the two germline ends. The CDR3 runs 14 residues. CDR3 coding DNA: TGTGCCAGCAGCGGACCGGGACACTCCTACGAGCAGTACTTC. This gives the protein CASSGPGHSYEQYF.

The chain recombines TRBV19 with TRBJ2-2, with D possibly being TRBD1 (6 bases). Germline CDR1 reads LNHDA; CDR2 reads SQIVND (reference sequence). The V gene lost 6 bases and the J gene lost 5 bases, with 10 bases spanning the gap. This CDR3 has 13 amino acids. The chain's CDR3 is CASRDRRTGELFF. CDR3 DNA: TGTGCCAGTAGAGACAGGCGGACCGGGGAGCTGTTTTTT.

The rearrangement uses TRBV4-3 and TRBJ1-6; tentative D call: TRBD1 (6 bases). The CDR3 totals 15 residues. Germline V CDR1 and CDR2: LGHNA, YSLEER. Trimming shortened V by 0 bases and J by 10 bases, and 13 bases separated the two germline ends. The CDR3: CASSQDYRVVSPLHF. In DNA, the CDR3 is TGCGCCAGCAGCCAAGATTACAGGGTGGTCTCACCCCTCCACTTT.

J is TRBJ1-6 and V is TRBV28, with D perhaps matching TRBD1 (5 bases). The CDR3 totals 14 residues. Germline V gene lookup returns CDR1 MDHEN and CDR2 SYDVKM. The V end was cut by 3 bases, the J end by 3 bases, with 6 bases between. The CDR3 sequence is CASSFTGYNSPLHF. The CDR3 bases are TGTGCCAGCAGTTTCACAGGCTATAATTCACCCCTCCACTTT.

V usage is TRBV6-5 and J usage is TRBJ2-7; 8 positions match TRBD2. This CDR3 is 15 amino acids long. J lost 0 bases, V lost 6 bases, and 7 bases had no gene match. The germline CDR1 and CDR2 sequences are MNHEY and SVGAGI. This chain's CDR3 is CASRDSGSPSYEQYF. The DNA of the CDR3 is TGTGCCAGCAGAGACAGCGGGAGCCCCTCCTACGAGCAGTACTTC.

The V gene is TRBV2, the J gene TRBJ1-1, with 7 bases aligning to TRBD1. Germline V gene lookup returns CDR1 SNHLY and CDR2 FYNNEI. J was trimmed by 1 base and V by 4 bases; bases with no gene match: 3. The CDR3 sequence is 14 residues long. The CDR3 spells CASSAQGWNTEAFF. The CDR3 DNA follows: TGTGCCAGCAGTGCACAGGGGTGGAACACTGAAGCTTTCTTT. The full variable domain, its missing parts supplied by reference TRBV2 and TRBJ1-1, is EPEVTQTPSHQVTQMGQEVILRCVPISNHLYFYWYRQILGQKVEFLVSFYNNEISEKSEIFDDQFSVERPDGSNFTLKIRSTKLEDSAMYFCASSAQGWNTEAFFGQGTRLTVV.

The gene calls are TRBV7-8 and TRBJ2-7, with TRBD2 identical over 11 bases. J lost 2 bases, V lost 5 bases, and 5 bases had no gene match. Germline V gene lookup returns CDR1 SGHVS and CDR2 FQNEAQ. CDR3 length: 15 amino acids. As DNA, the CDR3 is TGTGCCAGCAGCCTGGGACTAGCGGCCACCTACGAGCAGTACTTC. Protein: CASSLGLAATYEQYF.

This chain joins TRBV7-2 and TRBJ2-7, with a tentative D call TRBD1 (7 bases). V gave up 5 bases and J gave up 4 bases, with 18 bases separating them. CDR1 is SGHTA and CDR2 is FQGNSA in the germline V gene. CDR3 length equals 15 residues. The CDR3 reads CASSVRQGLEYEQYF. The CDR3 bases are TGTGCCAGCAGCGTGAGACAGGGACTGGAGTACGAGCAGTACTTC.